The 24 T cell receptor beta chains presented below share a single source sample, sequenced in a study of T-cell memory formation after mild COVID-19. TCRdb reprocessed the 5' RACE reads with MiXCR, giving one entry per CDR3 protein. The repertoire has approximately 390,000 distinct CDR3 sequences, about 16% of them found once; the top ten carry about 22%. Input material: PBMCs or a T cell subset sorted from them (not recorded which). Receptors were obtained from a man between 18 and 35 years old who had mild COVID-19 (a few samples of this study predate the infection). Cell type and time point are not known.

The gene calls are TRBV30 and TRBJ1-5; D is perhaps TRBD1 (6 bases). V was trimmed by 2 bases and J by 4 bases, leaving 12 bases between them. Germline CDR1 is GTSNPN and CDR2 is SVGIG (reference sequence). The CDR3 has 14 residues. CDR3 loop: CAWSLLDSNQPQHF. The CDR3 coding sequence is TGTGCCTGGAGTCTCTTGGACAGTAATCAGCCCCAGCATTTT.

The gene calls are TRBV7-9 and TRBJ1-1; no reliable D call. Trimming cost V 3 bases and J 0 bases, with 8 bases left between them. Germline CDR1 is SEHNR and CDR2 is FQNEAQ (reference sequence). The CDR3 is made up of 14 amino acids. The CDR3 nucleotides read TGTGCCAGCAGCTTCGACGCCATGAACACTGAAGCTTTCTTT. It is translated as CASSFDAMNTEAFF.

The gene calls are TRBV20-1 and TRBJ1-4; D remains unclear. V shed 4 bases and J shed 0 bases, with 3 bases lying between them. This CDR3 has 12 residues. Per germline, CDR1 DFQATT and CDR2 SNEGSKA (reference sequence). CDR3 sequence reads: CSAIATNEKLFF. CDR3 coding DNA: TGCAGTGCTATTGCAACTAATGAAAAACTGTTTTTT.

The rearrangement links TRBV7-9 to TRBJ2-3, with 11 bases that match TRBD2. V lost 9 bases, J lost 4 bases, and 6 bases stayed unmatched. This CDR3 spans 14 amino acids. Germline V gives CDR1 SEHNR, CDR2 FQNEAQ (reference sequence). CDR3: CASRSSGGSDTQYF. In DNA, the CDR3 is TGTGCCAGTCGTTCTAGCGGGGGGTCAGATACGCAGTATTTT.

This clonotype was detected a few times. CDR3 nucleotide sequence: TGCGCCAGCAGCCAAGAAATGAGGGGGTACCAAGAGACCCAGTACTTC. Its translation is CASSQEMRGYQETQYF. The chain links TRBV4-1 to TRBJ2-5, with D tentatively TRBD1 (6 bases). CDR3 size: 16 residues. CDR1 and CDR2 from the germline V gene are MGHRA and YSYEKL. V was trimmed by 0 bases and J by 0 bases, leaving 11 bases between them.

The genes are TRBV7-9 and TRBJ2-2; no firm D call. This CDR3 spans 16 amino acids. V lost 1 base and J 0 bases, leaving 9 bases between the germline ends. CDR1 SEHNR and CDR2 FQNEAQ come from the germline V gene (reference sequence). The CDR3 DNA is TGTGCCAGCAGCTTAGTGGCACAGACGAACACCGGGGAGCTGTTTTTT. This translates into CASSLVAQTNTGELFF.

This clonotype was picked up a small number of times. The rearrangement joins TRBV29-1 to TRBJ2-1; the D is unclear. This CDR3 comprises 15 residues. V lost 3 bases and J lost 0, with 12 bases in between. Germline values: CDR1 SQVTM, CDR2 ANQGSEA. The CDR3 nucleotides are TGCAGCGTTGATTTCCCGTGGAGCTCCTACAATGAGCAGTTCTTC. Its protein is CSVDFPWSSYNEQFF.

This clonotype has at least ten counts. The chain recombines TRBV20-1 with TRBJ2-1; D may be TRBD2 (5 bases). Germline CDR1 is DFQATT and CDR2 is SNEGSKA (reference sequence). Trimming removed 4 bases at V and 0 bases at J, with 10 bases between. The length of the CDR3 is 14 residues. CDR3 sequence reads: CSAIGESSYNEQFF. The CDR3 bases are TGCAGTGCTATCGGGGAGAGCTCCTACAATGAGCAGTTCTTC.

This rearrangement joins TRBV6-4 to TRBJ2-7; D perhaps matches TRBD2 (6 bases). CDR1 is MRHNA, CDR2 SNTAGT, per germline. CDR3 length: 12 residues. The germline V and J ends were trimmed by 7 bases and 7 bases, with 14 bases remaining between them. The CDR3 region is CASIGLRVEQYF. CDR3 bases: TGTGCCAGCATTGGACTACGGGTGGAGCAGTACTTC.

The DNA of the CDR3 is TGTGCCAGCAGTGAGGGGACGGCTGAAGCTTTCTTT. It encodes CASSEGTAEAFF. The V call is TRBV6-1, the J call TRBJ1-1, with D possibly TRBD1 on 5 matching bases. V shed 3 bases and J shed 6 bases, with 8 bases lying between them. Germline V gene sequence: CDR1 MNHNS, CDR2 SASEGT. The CDR3 is 12 residues long.

In its sample, this clonotype was seen a few times. The genes are TRBV7-2 and TRBJ2-3, with a possible D match to TRBD2 (7 bases). The CDR3 totals 16 residues. Germline CDR1 reads SGHTA; CDR2 reads FQGNSA. V was trimmed by 1 base and J by 2 bases, leaving 13 bases between them. CDR3 protein: CASSLVGGALTDTQYF. CDR3 bases: TGTGCCAGCAGCTTAGTGGGGGGGGCCCTCACAGATACGCAGTATTTT.

The chain carries TRBV12-3 or TRBV12-4 and TRBJ1-5; TRBD1 aligns across 9 bases. The CDR3 has 15 amino acids. The V segment lost 4 bases and the J segment 2 bases; nucleotides outside the gene matches: 3. The CDR3 bases are TGTGCCAGCAGTTACAGGGGGCTGGGCAATCAGCCCCAGCATTTT. Translating gives CASSYRGLGNQPQHF.

This rearrangement joins TRBV6-5 to TRBJ1-2; D is perhaps TRBD1 (6 bases). The V gene's germline CDR1 is MNHEY and CDR2 SVGAGI. The CDR3 runs 14 residues. V lost 0 bases and J lost 3, with 8 bases in between. The CDR3 bases are TGTGCCAGCAGTTACTCGCCAGGGGACTATGGCTACACCTTC. Amino acid sequence: CASSYSPGDYGYTF.

This chain links TRBV3-1 with TRBJ1-1; D uncertain. This CDR3 region has 13 residues. V was clipped by 2 bases and J by 8 bases, with 12 bases between them. CDR1 LGHDT and CDR2 YNNKEL come from the germline V gene (reference sequence). CDR3 loop: CASSQRSVREAFF. CDR3 sequence (DNA): TGTGCCAGCAGCCAACGATCGGTGAGGGAAGCTTTCTTT.

This chain links TRBV4-3 with TRBJ1-4, with 10 bases lining up with TRBD1. The ends lost 4 bases at V and 8 bases at J; junction bases unmatched: 7. The length of the CDR3 is 15 residues. Germline lookup yields CDR1 LGHNA and CDR2 YSLEER. CDR3 protein: CASSRQTGGREKLFF. The CDR3 DNA follows: TGCGCCAGCAGCCGCCAGACAGGGGGCCGGGAAAAACTGTTTTTT.

The V call is TRBV7-8, the J call TRBJ1-6, with 9 bases that match TRBD1. After removal of 4 bases from V and 10 bases from J, the junction contained 8 bases not matched to a gene. The CDR3 loop spans 15 amino acids. Per germline, CDR1 SGHVS and CDR2 FQNEAQ. The CDR3 DNA sequence: TGTGCCAGCAGCTCCCGGGACAGGGAAGGGTCACCCCTCCACTTT. Its translation: CASSSRDREGSPLHF.

A few counts support this clonotype. CDR3 loop: CASMSITDTQYF. The CDR3 region has the DNA TGTGCCAGCATGTCGATAACAGATACGCAGTATTTT. This chain uses TRBV2 with TRBJ2-3; D gene uncertain. CDR1 and CDR2 from the germline V gene are SNHLY and FYNNEI. The CDR3 totals 12 residues. V was cut by 7 bases and J by 3 bases, with 8 bases left in between.

The chain is built from TRBV29-1 and TRBJ2-2; D is possibly TRBD1 (6 bases). The CDR3 covers 14 residues. Deletions cut 6 bases from V and 8 bases from J, with 19 bases between. CDR1 is SQVTM, CDR2 ANQGSEA, per germline. The CDR3 bases are TGCAGCGTCCCCATTTTGGGGGCTGGAGGGGAGCTGTTTTTT. Translation gives CSVPILGAGGELFF.

The chain links TRBV11-3 to TRBJ2-7; 9 bases line up with TRBD2. This CDR3 has 14 residues. The J segment lost 2 bases and the V segment lost 10 bases, leaving 9 bases of the junction unmatched. CDR1 and CDR2 from the germline V gene are SGHNT and YENEEA. In DNA form, the CDR3 reads TGTGCCACCGGTGGGCTAGCGGGGCCCTACGAGCAGTACTTC. Protein: CATGGLAGPYEQYF.

The chain employs TRBV7-3 and TRBJ2-5; a possible D gene is TRBD1 (6 bases). This CDR3 is built from 17 residues. Germline V lookup: CDR1 SGHTA, CDR2 FQGTGA. Trimming removed 0 bases from V and 2 bases from J, with 16 bases in between. The CDR3: CASSLTVFQGTQETQYF. The CDR3 nucleotides read TGTGCCAGCAGCTTAACGGTTTTCCAGGGGACACAAGAGACCCAGTACTTC.

This clonotype turned up a few times. The chain is built from TRBV7-2 and TRBJ1-4, with D uncertain. Germline-derived CDR1 and CDR2 are SGHTA and FQGNSA. The CDR3 is made up of 16 amino acids. Trimming took off 1 base at V and 5 bases at J, with 14 bases between the two ends. CDR3: CASSLGGGRANEKLFF. The CDR3 DNA reads TGTGCCAGCAGCTTAGGGGGTGGACGGGCGAATGAAAAACTGTTTTTT.

This clonotype was observed a few times. J is TRBJ2-1 and V is TRBV11-3; D perhaps matches TRBD2 (5 bases). CDR1 SGHNT and CDR2 YENEEA come from the germline V gene. The CDR3 is 15 residues long. The germline V and J ends were trimmed by 1 base and 1 base, with 8 bases remaining between them. CDR3 region: CASSLALASYNEQFF. CDR3 bases: TGTGCCAGCAGCTTAGCCTTAGCGTCCTACAATGAGCAGTTCTTC.

In DNA, the CDR3 is TGTGCCATCAGCCGGGACAGCGTTGGCGAGCAGTACTTC. It codes for CAISRDSVGEQYF. V is TRBV10-3 and J is TRBJ2-7; 7 bases fit TRBD1. CDR3 length equals 13 residues. CDR1 and CDR2 from the germline V gene are ENHRY and SYGVKD. The J segment lost 6 bases and the V segment lost 6 bases, leaving 8 bases of the junction unmatched.

This rearrangement joins TRBV5-1 to TRBJ2-7, with D hard to call. The CDR3 is 14 residues long. The germline CDR1 and CDR2 sequences are SGHRS and YFSETQ. With 2 bases removed from V and 3 bases from J, the gap between germline ends came to 12 bases. This chain's CDR3 is CASSFYEADYEQYV. In nucleotides, the CDR3 is TGCGCCAGCAGCTTTTACGAGGCGGACTACGAGCAGTACGTC.